The 18 T cell receptor beta chains given below trace back to one sample, sequenced in a study of blood T cells in healthy people across ages. A J-beta primer mix and a sample-barcoded 5' primer were used in a second PCR of roughly 7 to 12 cycles. Each CDR3 protein gets one entry after TCRdb re-called the 5' RACE reads with MiXCR. The repertoire holds 1 million or so distinct CDR3 sequences, with under 45% as singletons. Sequences were obtained from blood. These receptors originate from a woman aged 60-75 years in good health.

This clonotype came up once. The rearrangement links TRBV2 to TRBJ2-5; D gene uncertain. The DNA matches TRBJ2-7 better at its end, which makes the J call doubtful. Germline V gene sequence: CDR1 SNHLY, CDR2 FYNNEI. This CDR3 contains 13 residues. The CDR3 here is CASSENPTYEQYF. The CDR3 coding sequence is TGTGCCAGCAGTGAAAACCCAACCTACGAGCAGTACTTC.

The gene calls are TRBV7-2 and TRBJ2-7, with D perhaps TRBD1 (5 bases). Germline loops: CDR1 SGHTA, CDR2 FQGNSA. CDR3 length equals 14 residues. Trimming cost V 1 base and J 5 bases, with 12 bases left between them. CDR3 protein: CASSLDSWGDEQYF. CDR3 bases: TGTGCCAGCAGCTTAGATAGTTGGGGCGACGAGCAGTACTTC.

The chain uses TRBV12-3 or TRBV12-4 and TRBJ2-7, with D maybe TRBD2 (6 bases). CDR3 length: 15 amino acids. Trimming cost V 6 bases and J 3 bases, with 18 bases left between them. This CDR3 is CASRRGQSWNYEQYF. CDR3 nucleotide sequence: TGTGCCAGCAGGCGGGGTCAGTCCTGGAACTACGAGCAGTACTTC.

The V call is TRBV28, the J call TRBJ2-7, with TRBD2 identical over 9 bases. From germline, CDR1 is MDHEN and CDR2 SYDVKM. The junction had 6 bases not matched to a gene; V was cut back by 6 bases and J by 3 bases. There are 14 residues in the CDR3. For the CDR3, the DNA is TGTGCCAGCAGCCGACTAGCGGAATTCTACGAGCAGTACTTC. The encoded protein is CASSRLAEFYEQYF. Looking up the rest from reference TRBV28 and TRBJ2-7 gives the full variable domain: DVKVTQSSRYLVKRTGEKVFLECVQDMDHENMFWYRQDPGLGLRLIYFSYDVKMKEKGDIPEGYSVSREKKERFSLILESASTNQTSMYLCASSRLAEFYEQYFGPGTRLTVT.

V gene TRBV29-1 combines with J gene TRBJ2-5; possibly TRBD1 for D (6 bases). The CDR3 covers 12 residues. Trimming pared 3 bases from V and 2 bases from J, leaving 7 bases between. Germline V gene sequence: CDR1 SQVTM, CDR2 ANQGSEA. The CDR3 protein is CSVEDRQETQYF. CDR3 DNA sequence: TGCAGCGTTGAGGACAGACAAGAGACCCAGTACTTC.

In its sample, this clonotype was seen a few times. This sequence joins TRBV29-1 and TRBJ2-5; D is perhaps TRBD2 (6 bases). The CDR3 has 12 residues. Per germline, CDR1 SQVTM and CDR2 ANQGSEA. Deletions cut 7 bases from V and 4 bases from J, with 13 bases between. The CDR3 nucleotides read TGCAGCGCGGAGGGAAACGGAGAGACCCAGTACTTC. Translating gives CSAEGNGETQYF.

The rearrangement uses TRBV5-1 and TRBJ2-7, with 7 bases matching TRBD2. CDR1 is SGHRS, CDR2 YFSETQ, per germline. The V and J ends lost 4 bases and 0 bases, in that order; junction bases with no gene match: 7. The CDR3 has 15 amino acids. The CDR3 DNA is TGCGCCAGCAGCATACGAGCGGGGAGCTCCTACGAGCAGTACTTC. This codes for CASSIRAGSSYEQYF.

Concerning this clonotype: No conserved phenylalanine or tryptophan is present at the end of the CDR3, so a read error is the likely explanation. This sequence joins TRBV29-1 and TRBJ2-1; D is undetermined. The CDR3 spans 12 residues. V was shortened by 3 bases and J by 6 bases, with 9 bases between the two germline ends. CDR1 SQVTM and CDR2 ANQGSEA come from the germline V gene. The CDR3 DNA reads TGCAGCGTTGAGGTAGCTATCAATGAGCAGTTCTTA. Amino acid sequence: CSVEVAINEQFL.

This clonotype has more than one count but fewer than ten. V gene TRBV5-1 combines with J gene TRBJ2-1; 9 nucleotides line up with TRBD2. The germline gives CDR1 SGHRS, CDR2 YFSETQ. Trimming removed 0 bases from V and 7 bases from J; junction bases left unmatched: 2. This CDR3 has 14 amino acids. CDR3 sequence (DNA): TGCGCCAGCAGCTTGGTGCTAGCGGGGAATGAGCAGTTCTTC. Its translation: CASSLVLAGNEQFF.

V and J are TRBV12-3 or TRBV12-4 and TRBJ2-5; D is perhaps TRBD1 (5 bases). The V and J ends lost 7 bases and 2 bases respectively, with 14 bases between them. The CDR3 is 14 residues long. CDR3 bases: TGTGCCAGCACGACCGCGAGACAGCAAGAGACCCAGTACTTC. It yields the protein CASTTARQQETQYF.

The chain recombines TRBV27 with TRBJ2-1; 9 positions match TRBD1. V lost 6 bases and J lost 0; bases outside the gene matches: 6. The CDR3 is 16 residues long. The V gene's germline CDR1 is MNHEY and CDR2 SMNVEV (reference sequence). This chain's CDR3 is CASRGGTGLSYNEQFF. The CDR3 DNA sequence: TGTGCCAGCAGGGGGGGGACAGGGCTCTCCTACAATGAGCAGTTCTTC.

This clonotype has more than one count but fewer than ten. The chain carries TRBV2 and TRBJ2-5, with a possible D match to TRBD1 (5 bases). V was shortened by 4 bases and J by 7 bases, with 10 bases between the two germline ends. The CDR3 covers 12 residues. Germline V CDR1 and CDR2: SNHLY, FYNNEI. In DNA form, the CDR3 reads TGTGCCAGCAGTGTCCCCCAGGGGACCCAGTACTTC. Translated, it gives CASSVPQGTQYF.

V and J are TRBV6-5 and TRBJ2-1; weak D call: TRBD2 (5 bases). From germline, CDR1 is MNHEY and CDR2 SVGAGI. The CDR3 sequence is 16 residues long. The V and J ends lost 4 bases and 0 bases respectively, with 13 bases between them. The CDR3, as DNA: TGTGCCAGCAGTTCCCTGGGCGGGCCCTCCTACAATGAGCAGTTCTTC. Its translation is CASSSLGGPSYNEQFF.

Concerning this clonotype: This sequence may be a read error, since a much larger clone differs from it by one base. J is TRBJ2-1 and V is TRBV5-1; 10 bases are a match to TRBD2. The assigned J gene may be wrong: the sequence end matches TRBJ2-7 better. CDR3 size: 15 residues. Germline-derived CDR1 and CDR2 are SGHRS and YFSETQ. Here the CDR3 DNA reads TGCGCCAGCTCGCCGGAAGCGGGAGGGCTGAGTGAGCAGTACTTC. Amino acids: CASSPEAGGLSEQYF.

The rearrangement joins TRBV3-1 to TRBJ2-4, with D perhaps being TRBD1 or TRBD2 (6 bases each). The CDR3 loop spans 15 amino acids. The V gene's germline CDR1 is LGHDT and CDR2 YNNKEL (reference sequence). V was cut by 0 bases and J by 7 bases, with 13 bases left in between. The CDR3 reads CASSQDVRGGNIQYF. CDR3 bases: TGTGCCAGCAGCCAAGATGTCCGAGGGGGGAACATTCAGTACTTC.

V gene TRBV11-2 combines with J gene TRBJ2-7; 9 nucleotides match TRBD2. Germline V gene lookup returns CDR1 SGHAT and CDR2 FQNNGV. This CDR3 is built from 15 residues. Trimming cost V 5 bases and J 6 bases; bases outside gene matches: 11. CDR3 nucleotides: TGTGCCAGCAGCCTGCGGTCTAGCGGGATCAGCGAGCAGTACTTC. Its translation is CASSLRSSGISEQYF. Full variable domain (rest looked up from reference TRBV11-2 and TRBJ2-7): EAGVAQSPRYKIIEKRQSVAFWCNPISGHATLYWYQQILGQGPKLLIQFQNNGVVDDSQLPKDRFSAERLKGVDSTLKIQPAKLEDSAVYLCASSLRSSGISEQYFGPGTRLTVT.

The rearrangement uses TRBV3-1 and TRBJ1-2; TRBD1 might be the D (6 bases). V lost 3 bases and J lost 5, with 13 bases in between. The CDR3 loop spans 14 amino acids. The germline V gene encodes CDR1 LGHDT and CDR2 YNNKEL (reference sequence). The CDR3 DNA reads as TGTGCCAGCAGCCAGCAGGGGACGGGGTATGGCTACACCTTC. Protein sequence: CASSQQGTGYGYTF. Together with reference TRBV3-1 and TRBJ1-2, the CDR3 gives the full variable domain: DTAVSQTPKYLVTQMGNDKSIKCEQNLGHDTMYWYKQDSKKFLKIMFSYNNKELIINETVPNRFSPKSPDKAHLNLHINSLELGDSAVYFCASSQQGTGYGYTFGSGTRLTVV.

The chain is built from TRBV16 and TRBJ2-1; 7 nucleotides match TRBD1. J lost 2 bases, V lost 3 bases, and 7 bases had no gene match. CDR1 is KGHSY and CDR2 is FQNENV in the germline V gene. There are 16 residues in the CDR3. In DNA form, the CDR3 reads TGTGCCAGCAGCCACAGACAGGGAATGGCCTACAATGAGCAGTTCTTC. This codes for CASSHRQGMAYNEQFF.